The 5 T cell receptor beta chains in this list originate from one sample, sequenced in a study of blood T cell repertoires in COVID-19. TCRdb keeps only in-frame clones here, not all; method: immunoSEQ multiplex PCR. Of roughly 300,000 clones in the sample, roughly 86% were seen once. Material: PBMCs or T cells enriched from blood (not recorded which). Receptor source: a woman between 25 and 40 years old who had recovered from COVID-19.

The CDR3 region has the DNA TGTGCCAGCAGCCCCTCGGTTTCGTGGGAGCAGTTCTTC. Amino acids: CASSPSVSWEQFF. The chain has TRBV9 and TRBJ2-1; the D is unclear. Germline V CDR1 and CDR2: SGDLS, YYNGEE. This CDR3 is built from 13 residues. V lost 4 bases, J lost 10 bases, and 15 bases lay in between.

V and J are TRBV5-1 and TRBJ2-5, with 10 bases aligning to TRBD1. The CDR3 is 16 amino acids. In germline, CDR1 is SGHRS, CDR2 YFSETQ. The trim removed 4 bases at V and 5 bases at J, leaving 11 bases unmatched. CDR3 protein: CASSGTGQGSWETQYF. In nucleotides, the CDR3 is TGCGCCAGCAGCGGGACGGGACAGGGGAGTTGGGAGACCCAGTACTTC.

The rearrangement links TRBV19 to TRBJ1-1; 7 bases are a match to TRBD1. The CDR3 extends over 13 amino acids. Germline V gene data show CDR1 as LNHDA and CDR2 as SQIVND (reference sequence). J was trimmed by 0 bases and V by 7 bases; bases with no gene match: 2. In DNA, the CDR3 is TGTGCCAGTACCACAGGGGTGAACACTGAAGCTTTCTTT. Amino acids: CASTTGVNTEAFF.

The V call is TRBV6-5, the J call TRBJ1-2, with 7 positions matching TRBD1. The CDR3 has 15 residues. The germline V gene has CDR1 MNHEY and CDR2 SVGAGI. The V segment lost 1 base and the J segment 2 bases; nucleotides outside the gene matches: 4. The chain's CDR3 is CASSYYRGANYGYTF. The CDR3 DNA follows: TGTGCCAGCAGTTACTACAGGGGAGCCAACTATGGCTACACCTTC.

The rearrangement links TRBV7-6 to TRBJ2-3, with 7 bases aligning to TRBD1. The CDR3 loop spans 19 amino acids. Germline V gives CDR1 SGHVS, CDR2 FNYEAQ. Unmatched junction bases numbered 13, after V lost 1 base and J lost 0 bases. CDR3 sequence (DNA): TGTGCCAGCAGCTTAGTCGGGACAGATACCTATTCTAGCACAGATACGCAGTATTTT. It translates to CASSLVGTDTYSSTDTQYF.